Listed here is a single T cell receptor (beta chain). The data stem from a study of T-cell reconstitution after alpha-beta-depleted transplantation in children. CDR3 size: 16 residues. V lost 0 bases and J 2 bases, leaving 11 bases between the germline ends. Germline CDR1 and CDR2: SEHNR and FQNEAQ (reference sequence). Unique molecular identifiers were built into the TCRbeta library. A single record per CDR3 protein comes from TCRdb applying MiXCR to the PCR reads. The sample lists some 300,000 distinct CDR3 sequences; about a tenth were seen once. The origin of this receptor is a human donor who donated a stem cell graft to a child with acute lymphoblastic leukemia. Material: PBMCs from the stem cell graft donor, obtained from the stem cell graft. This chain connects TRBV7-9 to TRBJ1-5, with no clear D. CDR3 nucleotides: TGTGCCAGCAGCTTAGCGATAGGAGCCGGCAATCAGCCCCAGCATTTT. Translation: CASSLAIGAGNQPQHF.